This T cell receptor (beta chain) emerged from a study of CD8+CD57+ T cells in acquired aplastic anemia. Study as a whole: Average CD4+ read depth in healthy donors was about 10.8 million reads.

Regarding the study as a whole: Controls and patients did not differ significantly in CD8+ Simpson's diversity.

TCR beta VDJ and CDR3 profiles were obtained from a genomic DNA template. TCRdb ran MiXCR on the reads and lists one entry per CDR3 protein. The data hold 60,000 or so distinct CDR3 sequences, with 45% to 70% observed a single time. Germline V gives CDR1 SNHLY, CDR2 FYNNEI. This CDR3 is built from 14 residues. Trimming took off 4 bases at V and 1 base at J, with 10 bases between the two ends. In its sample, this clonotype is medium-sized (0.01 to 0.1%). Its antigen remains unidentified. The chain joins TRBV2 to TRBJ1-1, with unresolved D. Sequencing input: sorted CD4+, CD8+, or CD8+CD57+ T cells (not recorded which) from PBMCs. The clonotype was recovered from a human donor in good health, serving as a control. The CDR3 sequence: CASSAMVRNTEAFF. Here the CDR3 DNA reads TGTGCCAGCAGTGCAATGGTCAGGAACACTGAAGCTTTCTTT.